This TCR beta chain comes out of a study of CD8 T cells in Susac syndrome. The germline gives CDR1 LNHDA, CDR2 SQIVND (reference sequence). The length of the CDR3 is 15 residues. The V and J ends lost 5 bases and 3 bases, in that order; junction bases with no gene match: 4. When the RNA was reverse transcribed, random hexamers were used with an input of about 0.5 to 1 ug. Amplification of TCR beta CDR3 by immunoSEQ multiplex PCR spanned 54 Vbeta and 13 Jbeta. TCRdb recomputed calls from the immunoSEQ multiplex PCR reads with MiXCR, one row per CDR3 protein. The sample holds 210,000 or so distinct CDR3 sequences; 92% are singletons and the top ten take less than 0.15%. TEMRA cells were FACS-enriched, while CD8+ and CD4+ T cells were negatively isolated.

The chain is built from TRBV19 and TRBJ2-1; 10 bases align to TRBD2. The clonotype originates from a human donor with multiple sclerosis. Sequenced material: CD8+ T cells from PBMCs. In nucleotides, the CDR3 is TGTGCCAGTAGTCCAGGACTAGCGGACTACAATGAGCAGTTCTTC. Its translation is CASSPGLADYNEQFF.